This T cell receptor (beta chain) emerged from a study of monozygotic twins with inflammatory bowel disease. Unfractionated whole blood yielded total RNA, and T cells were not sorted. Germline CDR1 and CDR2: LNHDA and SQIVND (reference sequence). The CDR3 contains 14 residues. A remark on this clonotype: Its cognate antigen is unknown.

Points from the study as a whole: The authors found no support for a single strong IBD-associated signal or clonotype. Healthy twins showed more clonotype sharing with others than IBD patients, especially patients with disease activity.

Addition of UMIs with a 6-nucleotide sample barcode was achieved by template switching. For each CDR3 protein, TCRdb gives one entry from its re-call of the 5' RACE reads, without DNA. The ten top clones account for 12%, within a sample of about 110,000 distinct CDR3 sequences. The TCR comes from a human donor with ulcerative colitis or Crohn's disease, or a healthy co-twin of an affected twin (not recorded which). The V and J genes are TRBV19 and TRBJ1-2; TCRdb names TRBD1, which stays unverified in the absence of DNA. The sample comprised blood. CDR3 sequence: CASSAGQVGYGYTF.